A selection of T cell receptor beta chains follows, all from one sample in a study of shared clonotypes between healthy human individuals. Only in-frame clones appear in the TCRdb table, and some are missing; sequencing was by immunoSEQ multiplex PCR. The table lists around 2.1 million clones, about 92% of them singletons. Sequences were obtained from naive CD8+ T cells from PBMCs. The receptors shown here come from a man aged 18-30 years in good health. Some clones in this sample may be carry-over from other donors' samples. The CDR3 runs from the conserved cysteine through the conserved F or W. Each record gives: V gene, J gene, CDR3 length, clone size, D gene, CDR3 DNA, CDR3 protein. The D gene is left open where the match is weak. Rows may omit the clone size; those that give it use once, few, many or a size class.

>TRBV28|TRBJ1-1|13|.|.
TGTGCCAGCATAGGGGAGGAAAACACTGAAGCTTTCTTT
CASIGEENTEAFF
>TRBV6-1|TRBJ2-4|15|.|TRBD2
TGTGCCAGCAGTGAGACGGGAGGAGCCAAAAACATTCAGTACTTC
CASSETGGAKNIQYF
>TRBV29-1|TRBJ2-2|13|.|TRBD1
TGCAGCGTCAGACAGGGTAACACCGGGGAGCTGTTTTTT
CSVRQGNTGELFF
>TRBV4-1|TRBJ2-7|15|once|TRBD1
TGCGCCAGCAGCCCAGGGACAGGAAGAAGTTCCGAGCAGTACTTC
CASSPGTGRSSEQYF
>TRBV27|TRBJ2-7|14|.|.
TGTGCCAGCAGTTTGGCCGGGACTGCCTACGAGCAGTACTTC
CASSLAGTAYEQYF
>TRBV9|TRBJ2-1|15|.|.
TGTGCCAGCAGCGAATACCTGTCTAGAAGCAATGAGCAGTTCTTC
CASSEYLSRSNEQFF
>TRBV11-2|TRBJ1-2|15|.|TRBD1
TGTGCCAGCAGCTACGGTCCCGGGACAGGGGCCGGCTACACCTTC
CASSYGPGTGAGYTF
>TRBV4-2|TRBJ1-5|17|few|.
TGTGCCAGCAGCCAAGAGACGGTACTTCTTAGCAATCAGCCCCAGCATTTT
CASSQETVLLSNQPQHF
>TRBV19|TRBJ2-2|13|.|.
TGTGCCAGTTTCAGGCAGAACACCGGGGAGCTGTTTTTT
CASFRQNTGELFF
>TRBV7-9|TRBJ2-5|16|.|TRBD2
TGTGCCAGCAGCCCAGAGGGACTATTGAGGGGAGAGACCCAGTACTTC
CASSPEGLLRGETQYF